This TCR beta chain was sequenced during a study of identical twins. About this clonotype itself: Its specificity is not known.

Losses at the gene ends were 4 bases for V and 6 bases for J; bases not matched to a gene: 8. The CDR3 contains 15 residues. CDR1 and CDR2 (germline): MNHEY, SVGEGT. TCRdb analysed the 5' RACE reads with MiXCR anew, one entry per CDR3 protein. Of approximately 500,000 distinct CDR3 sequences listed, 24% are singletons. Points from the study as a whole: Out-of-frame alpha sequences shared by twins were enriched for low generation probability. The analysis was cross-sectional rather than longitudinal within donors.

The same sample was also used in a study of T cells expressing NK-cell markers.

The V gene is TRBV6-2 or TRBV6-3, the J gene TRBJ2-1, with 8 bases aligning to TRBD2. The TCR comes from a woman aged 18-35 years in good health. Source material: CD4+ T cells sorted from blood. The CDR3 DNA sequence: TGTGCCAGCAGTTTACCGGGACTAGGATTCAATGAGCAGTTCTTC. This sequence encodes CASSLPGLGFNEQFF.